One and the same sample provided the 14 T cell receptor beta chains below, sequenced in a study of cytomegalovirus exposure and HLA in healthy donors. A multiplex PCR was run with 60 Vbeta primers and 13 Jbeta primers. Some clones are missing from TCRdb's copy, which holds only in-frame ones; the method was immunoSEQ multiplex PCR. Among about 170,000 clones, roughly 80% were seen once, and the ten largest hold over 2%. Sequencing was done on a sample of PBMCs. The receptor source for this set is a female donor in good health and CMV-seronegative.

The CDR3 here is CATIGTGRLQPQHF. CDR3 nucleotides: TGCGCCACCATTGGGACAGGGCGTCTACAGCCCCAGCATTTT. The chain has TRBV4-1 and TRBJ1-5, with 9 bases identical to TRBD1. Germline values: CDR1 MGHRA, CDR2 YSYEKL. Unmatched junction bases numbered 11, after V lost 10 bases and J lost 7 bases. The CDR3 spans 14 residues.

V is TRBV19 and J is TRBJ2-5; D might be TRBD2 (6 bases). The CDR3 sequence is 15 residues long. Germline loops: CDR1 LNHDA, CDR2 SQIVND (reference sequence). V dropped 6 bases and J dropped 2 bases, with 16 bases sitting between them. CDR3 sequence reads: CASSQQEGGQETQYF. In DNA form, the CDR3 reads TGTGCCAGTAGCCAACAGGAGGGCGGGCAAGAGACCCAGTACTTC.

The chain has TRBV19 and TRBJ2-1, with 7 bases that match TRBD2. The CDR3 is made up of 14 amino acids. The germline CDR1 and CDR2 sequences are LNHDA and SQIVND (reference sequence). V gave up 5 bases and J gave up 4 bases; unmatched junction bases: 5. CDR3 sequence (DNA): TGTGCCAGTAGTTGGACTAGAGGGTACAATGAGCAGTTCTTC. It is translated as CASSWTRGYNEQFF.

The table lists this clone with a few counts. In nucleotides, the CDR3 is TGTGCCACCAGCAGCCGGGACAGGGTAGGCGAGCAGTACTTC. Translated, it gives CATSSRDRVGEQYF. V and J are TRBV15 and TRBJ2-7; 9 bases line up with TRBD1. V shed 3 bases and J 6 bases; nucleotides not matched to a gene: 6. The CDR3 is 14 residues long. Germline CDR1 reads LNHNV; CDR2 reads YYDKDF (reference sequence).

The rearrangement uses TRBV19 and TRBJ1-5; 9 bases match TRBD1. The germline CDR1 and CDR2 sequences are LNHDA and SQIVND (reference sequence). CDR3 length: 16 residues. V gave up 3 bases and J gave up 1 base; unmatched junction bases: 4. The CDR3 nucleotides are TGTGCCAGTAGTATTACAGGGGGCAGGAGCAATCAGCCCCAGCATTTT. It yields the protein CASSITGGRSNQPQHF.

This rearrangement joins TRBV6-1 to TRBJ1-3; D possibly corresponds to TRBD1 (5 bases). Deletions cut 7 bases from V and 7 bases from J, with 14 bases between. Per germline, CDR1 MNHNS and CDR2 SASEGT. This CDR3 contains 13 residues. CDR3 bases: TGTGCCAGCATGAGGGTGGGGGGGAACACCATATATTTT. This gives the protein CASMRVGGNTIYF.

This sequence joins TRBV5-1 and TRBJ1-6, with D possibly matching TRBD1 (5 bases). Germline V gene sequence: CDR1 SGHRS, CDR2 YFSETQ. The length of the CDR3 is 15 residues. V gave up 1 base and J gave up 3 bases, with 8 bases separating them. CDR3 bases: TGCGCCAGCAGCTTGAGAGACAGCTATAATTCACCCCTCCACTTT. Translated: CASSLRDSYNSPLHF.

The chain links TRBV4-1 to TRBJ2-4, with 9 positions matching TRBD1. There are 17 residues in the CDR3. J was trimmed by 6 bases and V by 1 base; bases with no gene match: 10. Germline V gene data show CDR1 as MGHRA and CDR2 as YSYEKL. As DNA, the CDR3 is TGCGCCAGCAGCCAAGGCCCAACAGGGGGCGCCTCAAACATTCAGTACTTC. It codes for CASSQGPTGGASNIQYF.

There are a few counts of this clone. The CDR3 is CSVDSMGPKPSPLHF. The DNA for the CDR3 is TGCAGCGTTGACTCGATGGGGCCAAAGCCTTCACCCCTCCACTTT. The chain couples TRBV29-1 to TRBJ1-6; weak D call: TRBD1 (5 bases). Germline V gene lookup returns CDR1 SQVTM and CDR2 ANQGSEA. V dropped 3 bases and J dropped 9 bases, with 18 bases sitting between them. This CDR3 comprises 15 residues.

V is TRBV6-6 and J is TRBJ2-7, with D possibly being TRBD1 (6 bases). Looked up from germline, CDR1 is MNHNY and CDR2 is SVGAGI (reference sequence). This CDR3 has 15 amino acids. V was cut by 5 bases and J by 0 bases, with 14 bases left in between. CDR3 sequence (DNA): TGTGCCAGCAGTCTGGGACATACGAGCTCCTACGAGCAGTACTTC. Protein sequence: CASSLGHTSSYEQYF.

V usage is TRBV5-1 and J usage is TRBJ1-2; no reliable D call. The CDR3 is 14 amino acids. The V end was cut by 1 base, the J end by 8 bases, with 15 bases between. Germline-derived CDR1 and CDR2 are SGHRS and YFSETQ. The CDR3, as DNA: TGCGCCAGCAGCTTGTTCGGCGGGGAGGTGGGCTACACCTTC. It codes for CASSLFGGEVGYTF.

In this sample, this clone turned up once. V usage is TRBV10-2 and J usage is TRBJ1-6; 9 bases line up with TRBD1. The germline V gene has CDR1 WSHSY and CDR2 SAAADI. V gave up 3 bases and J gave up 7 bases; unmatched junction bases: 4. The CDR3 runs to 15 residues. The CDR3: CASSDRGQGNSPLHF. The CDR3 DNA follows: TGCGCCAGCAGTGATAGGGGACAGGGAAATTCACCCCTCCACTTT.

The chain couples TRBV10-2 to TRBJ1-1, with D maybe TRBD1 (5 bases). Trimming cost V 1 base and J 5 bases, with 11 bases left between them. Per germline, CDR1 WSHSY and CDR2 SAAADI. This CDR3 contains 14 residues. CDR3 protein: CASSEFWGRTEAFF. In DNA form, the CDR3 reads TGCGCCAGCAGTGAGTTTTGGGGCCGGACTGAAGCTTTCTTT.

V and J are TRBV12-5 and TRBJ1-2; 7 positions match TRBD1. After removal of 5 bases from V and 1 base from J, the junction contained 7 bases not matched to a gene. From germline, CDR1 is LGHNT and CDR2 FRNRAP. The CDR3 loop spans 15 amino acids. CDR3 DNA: TGTGCTAGTGGTCCCTGGGACAGCTTTAACTATGGCTACACCTTC. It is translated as CASGPWDSFNYGYTF. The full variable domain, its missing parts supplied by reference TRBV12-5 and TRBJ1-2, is DARVTQTPRHKVTEMGQEVTMRCQPILGHNTVFWYRQTMMQGLELLAYFRNRAPLDDSGMPKDRFSAEMPDATLATLKIQPSEPRDSAVYFCASGPWDSFNYGYTFGSGTRLTVV.